Listed here are 24 T cell receptor beta chains from one sample, sequenced in a study of shared clonotypes between healthy human individuals. TCRdb's table, derived via immunoSEQ multiplex PCR, lists solely in-frame clones and lacks some. The table includes millions of clones, roughly nine tenths detected once. The sequencing sample was made of naive CD4+ T cells sorted from blood. Stated subset: CD45RA+ positively selected. The receptor set was obtained from a man between 18 and 35 years old in good health.

V usage is TRBV11-2 and J usage is TRBJ2-1; 9 bases fit TRBD2. CDR1 and CDR2 (germline): SGHAT, FQNNGV. CDR3 length equals 14 residues. The J segment lost 7 bases and the V segment lost 6 bases, leaving 7 bases of the junction unmatched. Written as DNA, the CDR3 is TGTGCCAGCAGTTCGGGGACTAGCAGGAATGAGCAGTTCTTC. Translating it yields CASSSGTSRNEQFF.

The rearrangement links TRBV7-2 to TRBJ2-6; D uncertain. V lost 5 bases and J lost 2, with 13 bases in between. Germline CDR1 and CDR2: SGHTA and FQGNSA. The CDR3 has 16 residues. The CDR3 loop reads CASSLAKGTGANVLTF. The CDR3 coding sequence is TGTGCCAGCAGCCTCGCCAAGGGAACTGGGGCCAACGTCCTGACTTTC.

The rearrangement uses TRBV4-3 and TRBJ1-1; D remains unclear. Trimming took 0 bases from V and 6 from J, leaving 8 bases between them. Germline V gene lookup returns CDR1 LGHNA and CDR2 YSLEER. This CDR3 has 13 amino acids. CDR3 in amino acids: CASSQDPAAEAFF. DNA for the CDR3: TGCGCCAGCAGCCAAGATCCGGCTGCTGAAGCTTTCTTT.

The chain recombines TRBV5-8 with TRBJ1-5; 9 bases agree with TRBD1. There are 15 residues in the CDR3. With V trimmed by 0 bases and J by 6 bases, 4 bases remained unmatched. Germline loops: CDR1 SGHTS, CDR2 YDEGEE. The CDR3: CASSLGQGGSQPQHF. CDR3 DNA sequence: TGTGCCAGCAGCTTGGGACAGGGGGGGTCTCAGCCCCAGCATTTT.

The chain combines TRBV4-1 with TRBJ2-5; D remains ambiguous. The CDR3 is 14 amino acids. From germline, CDR1 is MGHRA and CDR2 YSYEKL. V was clipped by 1 base and J by 7 bases, with 13 bases between them. CDR3 sequence: CASSQVERDSTQYF. The CDR3, as DNA: TGCGCCAGCAGCCAAGTAGAAAGAGATTCGACCCAGTACTTC.

CDR3 sequence (DNA): TGTGCCAGCAGCTCACCTAGGATGCGGTCGCGATACAATGAGCAGTTCTTC. The encoded protein is CASSSPRMRSRYNEQFF. The chain is built from TRBV7-2 and TRBJ2-1; no firm D call. Germline-derived CDR1 and CDR2 are SGHTA and FQGNSA. Trimming left V 4 bases short and J 4 bases short, with 20 bases between. The CDR3 contains 17 residues. Full variable domain (outside the CDR3, taken from reference TRBV7-2 and TRBJ2-1): GAGVSQSPSNKVTEKGKDVELRCDPISGHTALYWYRQSLGQGLEFLIYFQGNSAPDKSGLPSDRFSAERTGGSVSTLTIQRTQQEDSAVYLCASSSPRMRSRYNEQFFGPGTRLTVL.

V is TRBV11-2 and J is TRBJ1-2; D gene ambiguous. Germline V CDR1 and CDR2: SGHAT, FQNNGV. The CDR3 is made up of 13 amino acids. V lost 1 base, J lost 8 bases, and 11 bases lay in between. The CDR3 loop reads CASSLVPGDGYTF. CDR3 bases: TGTGCCAGCAGCTTAGTCCCGGGTGACGGCTACACCTTC.

This clone showed up just once. This chain connects TRBV30 to TRBJ2-2; D is perhaps TRBD1 (6 bases). Trimming shortened V by 3 bases and J by 4 bases, and 12 bases separated the two germline ends. The CDR3 covers 14 residues. Germline CDR1 is GTSNPN and CDR2 is SVGIG (reference sequence). The CDR3 bases are TGTGCCTGGAGCGGTACAGGGCGCACCGGGGAGCTGTTTTTT. Translating it yields CAWSGTGRTGELFF.

This clone was seen once. V and J are TRBV6-5 and TRBJ2-7; weak D call: TRBD1 (5 bases). In germline, CDR1 is MNHEY, CDR2 SVGAGI. V lost 2 bases and J 0 bases, leaving 11 bases between the germline ends. The CDR3 sequence is 15 residues long. The CDR3 sequence: CASSYGQMSSYEQYF. CDR3 nucleotides: TGTGCCAGCAGTTACGGACAAATGAGCTCCTACGAGCAGTACTTC.

This chain connects TRBV7-6 to TRBJ2-1; D is undetermined. V shed 2 bases and J shed 3 bases, with 5 bases lying between them. This CDR3 is 13 amino acids long. Germline V gene lookup returns CDR1 SGHVS and CDR2 FNYEAQ. CDR3 protein: CASSLSNYNEQFF. The CDR3 DNA sequence: TGTGCCAGCAGCTTATCTAACTACAATGAGCAGTTCTTC. Full variable domain (outside the CDR3, taken from reference TRBV7-6 and TRBJ2-1): GAGVSQSPRYKVTKRGQDVALRCDPISGHVSLYWYRQALGQGPEFLTYFNYEAQQDKSGLPNDRFSAERPEGSISTLTIQRTEQRDSAMYRCASSLSNYNEQFFGPGTRLTVL.

V gene TRBV27 combines with J gene TRBJ1-6; D is unclear. The CDR3 sequence is 12 residues long. V was cut by 6 bases and J by 7 bases, with 7 bases left in between. CDR1 is MNHEY, CDR2 SMNVEV, per germline (reference sequence). The CDR3 DNA is TGTGCCAGCAGCACCATAAATTCACCCCTCCACTTT. Its translation: CASSTINSPLHF.

The chain joins TRBV6-1 to TRBJ1-1; D is possibly TRBD1 (6 bases). Trimming removed 5 bases from V and 7 bases from J, with 8 bases in between. CDR3 length: 11 residues. Germline V gives CDR1 MNHNS, CDR2 SASEGT. The CDR3 is CASSSTGEAFF. The CDR3 coding sequence is TGTGCCAGCAGTTCGACAGGTGAAGCTTTCTTT.

This clone was observed a single time. The gene calls are TRBV10-1 and TRBJ2-7; 9 nucleotides agree with TRBD2. After removal of 0 bases from V and 5 bases from J, the junction contained 5 bases not matched to a gene. CDR1 and CDR2 from the germline V gene are WNHNN and SYGVQD (reference sequence). This CDR3 has 15 amino acids. In DNA, the CDR3 is TGCGCCAGCAGTGAGTCGTTACTAGCGGGCCACGAGCAGTACTTC. Residues: CASSESLLAGHEQYF.

The V and J genes are TRBV6-1 and TRBJ2-4; maybe TRBD2 (5 bases). Germline CDR1 and CDR2: MNHNS and SASEGT. The CDR3 is made up of 17 amino acids. Trimming pared 4 bases from V and 1 base from J, leaving 17 bases between. DNA for the CDR3: TGTGCCAGCAGTGGTCCTCGGGGTGGAATGGCCAAAAACATTCAGTACTTC. This sequence encodes CASSGPRGGMAKNIQYF.

The gene calls are TRBV7-9 and TRBJ2-2, with 9 positions matching TRBD2. The trim removed 11 bases at V and 5 bases at J, leaving 6 bases unmatched. Germline V gene lookup returns CDR1 SEHNR and CDR2 FQNEAQ (reference sequence). This CDR3 region has 13 residues. The CDR3 reads CAPERGETGELFF. The CDR3 DNA follows: TGTGCCCCTGAGCGGGGGGAGACCGGGGAGCTGTTTTTT.

This chain links TRBV18 with TRBJ2-3, with D maybe TRBD2 (5 bases). V shed 0 bases and J shed 6 bases, with 10 bases lying between them. The V gene's germline CDR1 is KGHSH and CDR2 LQKENI. The CDR3 sequence is 14 residues long. CDR3 in DNA: TGTGCCAGCTCACCACCGACGAGGGAGGATACGCAGTATTTT. It encodes CASSPPTREDTQYF. Together with reference TRBV18 and TRBJ2-3, the CDR3 gives the full variable domain: NAGVMQNPRHLVRRRGQEARLRCSPMKGHSHVYWYRQLPEEGLKFMVYLQKENIIDESGMPKERFSAEFPKEGPSILRIQQVVRGDSAAYFCASSPPTREDTQYFGPGTRLTVL.

V is TRBV15 and J is TRBJ2-5; D is undetermined. The CDR3 extends over 13 amino acids. Germline loops: CDR1 LNHNV, CDR2 YYDKDF (reference sequence). The germline V and J ends were trimmed by 1 base and 4 bases, with 7 bases remaining between them. CDR3 in DNA: TGTGCCACCAGCAGAGGGAAGAGAGAGACCCAGTACTTC. It specifies CATSRGKRETQYF.

This chain joins TRBV6-5 and TRBJ1-2; 10 positions agree with TRBD1. The CDR3 length is 15 residues. Unmatched junction bases numbered 6, after V lost 5 bases and J lost 3 bases. CDR1 is MNHEY, CDR2 SVGAGI, per germline. In DNA, the CDR3 is TGTGCCAGCAGTACCCGGACAGGGGGAGACTATGGCTACACCTTC. It translates to CASSTRTGGDYGYTF.

Regarding this clone: At the DNA level, this CDR3 is encoded by other sequences in the same sample as well. The rearrangement links TRBV5-4 to TRBJ2-2; 7 bases line up with TRBD1. This CDR3 has 15 amino acids. The V gene end was trimmed by 4 bases and the J gene end by 0 bases; junction bases not matched to a gene: 3. Germline CDR1 reads SGHNT; CDR2 reads YYREEE (reference sequence). CDR3 DNA: TGTGCCAGCAGCCGGGACAGCTCGAACACCGGGGAGCTGTTTTTT. As protein: CASSRDSSNTGELFF.

The gene calls are TRBV15 and TRBJ2-1; D is unresolved. CDR1 and CDR2 from the germline V gene are LNHNV and YYDKDF (reference sequence). V lost 0 bases to trimming and J lost 8 bases, with 14 bases between them. The CDR3 is 15 amino acids. The CDR3 nucleotides are TGTGCCACCAGCAGAGAGGTTCTAACTTGGGATGAGCAGTTCTTC. Translation gives CATSREVLTWDEQFF.

This chain joins TRBV6-5 and TRBJ1-5; 7 nucleotides line up with TRBD1. With V trimmed by 5 bases and J by 6 bases, 10 bases remained unmatched. Germline V gene lookup returns CDR1 MNHEY and CDR2 SVGAGI. The CDR3 is 15 amino acids. CDR3 nucleotide sequence: TGTGCCAGCAGTCGCGGGACAGCTGCCGGTCAGCCCCAGCATTTT. It is translated as CASSRGTAAGQPQHF.

A word on this clone: Additional DNA sequences in this sample encode the identical CDR3. The chain couples TRBV19 to TRBJ2-5; D not resolved. The length of the CDR3 is 12 residues. The V and J ends lost 3 bases and 2 bases respectively, with 4 bases between them. From germline, CDR1 is LNHDA and CDR2 SQIVND (reference sequence). CDR3 loop: CASSMQQETQYF. The DNA for the CDR3 is TGTGCCAGTAGTATGCAACAAGAGACCCAGTACTTC.

As regards this clone: One junction end disagrees with the germline gene, perhaps due to a read error. V and J are TRBV7-7 and TRBJ2-7, with 7 bases matching TRBD2. The CDR3 covers 16 residues. Germline values: CDR1 SSHAT, CDR2 FNYEAQ (reference sequence). In DNA form, the CDR3 reads TGTGCTAGCAGCTCGGGTCCGGCTAGCGGTTCCTACGAGCAGTACTTC. Its protein product is CASSSGPASGSYEQYF.

V gene TRBV5-6 combines with J gene TRBJ2-6; 10 bases are a match to TRBD1. The J segment lost 3 bases and the V segment lost 3 bases, leaving 9 bases of the junction unmatched. The CDR3 is 18 amino acids. Looked up from germline, CDR1 is SGHDT and CDR2 is YYEEEE. The CDR3: CASSSRDRGNSGANVLTF. In nucleotides, the CDR3 is TGTGCCAGCAGCTCCCGGGACAGGGGAAATAGTGGGGCCAACGTCCTGACTTTC.